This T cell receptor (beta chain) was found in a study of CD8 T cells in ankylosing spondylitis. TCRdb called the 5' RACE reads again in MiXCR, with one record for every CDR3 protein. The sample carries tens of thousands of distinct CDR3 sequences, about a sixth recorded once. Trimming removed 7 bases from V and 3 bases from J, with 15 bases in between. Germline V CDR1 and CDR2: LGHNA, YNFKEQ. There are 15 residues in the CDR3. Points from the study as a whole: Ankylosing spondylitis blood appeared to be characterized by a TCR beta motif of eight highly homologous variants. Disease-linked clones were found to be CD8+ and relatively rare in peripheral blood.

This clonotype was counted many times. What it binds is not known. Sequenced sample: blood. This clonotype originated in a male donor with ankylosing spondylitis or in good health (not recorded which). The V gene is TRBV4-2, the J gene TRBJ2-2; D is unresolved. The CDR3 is CASKQTPFYTGELFF. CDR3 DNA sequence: TGTGCCAGCAAACAGACTCCCTTTTACACCGGGGAGCTGTTTTTT.